This T cell receptor (beta chain) originates from a study of T cell changes during pregnancy in multiple sclerosis (dated by TCRdb to between 2017 and 2020). Some background on the complete study: Changes in the T cell repertoire over the course of pregnancy were examined in this study in women with multiple sclerosis.

For this clone: The specificity of this receptor is unknown. The input lacks base qualities; no much larger clone sits a single base away.

Library prep was done by the immunoSEQ multiplex PCR assay. Here the immuneACCESS table is served through TCRdb, limited to in-frame sequences with V and J called. Missing clones are a known gap in these copies; in checked studies unresolved V genes cover under half, and the rest lacks a known reason. Counted in this sample were 40,000 to 55,000 clones; roughly nine tenths of them appeared once. Roughly 8% of the sample lies in the top ten. The sequence was obtained from a female donor with multiple sclerosis, enrolled in a pregnancy study. The sample consisted of CD8+ T cells from peripheral blood mononuclear cells, taken in the second trimester of pregnancy.

The CDR3 protein: CASSKSGYEQYF. At the DNA level, the sequence is TGTGCCAGCAGTAAAAGCGGTTACGAGCAGTACTTC. The rearrangement joined TRBV7-6 to TRBJ2-7; a tentative D call is TRBD2 (5 bases match). The germline V gene supplies CDR1 SGHVS and CDR2 FNYEAQ. V is pared back by 6 bases and J by 4 bases, with 10 bases lying between the germline termini. CDR3 length: 12 amino acids, cysteine to phenylalanine. Only CDR3 DNA remains: 36 bases, in frame from the first base.